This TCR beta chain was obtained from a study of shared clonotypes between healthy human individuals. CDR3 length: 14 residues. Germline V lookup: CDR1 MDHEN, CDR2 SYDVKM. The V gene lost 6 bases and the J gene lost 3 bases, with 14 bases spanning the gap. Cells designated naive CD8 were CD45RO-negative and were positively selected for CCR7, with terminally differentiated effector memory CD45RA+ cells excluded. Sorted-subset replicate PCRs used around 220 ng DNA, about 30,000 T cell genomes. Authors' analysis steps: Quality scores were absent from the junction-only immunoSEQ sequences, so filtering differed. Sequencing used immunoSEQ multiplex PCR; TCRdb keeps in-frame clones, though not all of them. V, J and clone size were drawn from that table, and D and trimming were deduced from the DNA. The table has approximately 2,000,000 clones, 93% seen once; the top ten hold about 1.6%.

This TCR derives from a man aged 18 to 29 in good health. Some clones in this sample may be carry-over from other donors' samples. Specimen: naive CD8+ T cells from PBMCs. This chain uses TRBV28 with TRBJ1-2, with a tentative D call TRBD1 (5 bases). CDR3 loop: CASRPRDGDYGYTF. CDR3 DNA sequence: TGTGCCAGCAGACCCCGGGACGGGGACTATGGCTACACCTTC.